The next 13 T cell receptor beta chains were all read from a single sample in a study of T cell responses to AZD1222 COVID-19 vaccine. The assay was immunoSEQ multiplex PCR, and TCRdb's table has in-frame clones only and misses some. Of 150,000 or so clones listed, around nine tenths are singletons. The sample consisted of peripheral blood, taken on day 0 of AZD1222 vaccination. The receptors were sampled from an adult in good health.

The chain combines TRBV3-1 (or the pseudogene TRBV3-2) with TRBJ1-2; 8 bases align to TRBD1. V shed 4 bases and J 5 bases; nucleotides not matched to a gene: 6. From germline, CDR1 is LGHDT and CDR2 YNNKEL (reference sequence). The CDR3 is 14 residues long. The CDR3 region is CASSPWQGAYGYTF. The CDR3 DNA sequence: TGTGCCAGCAGCCCCTGGCAGGGGGCTTATGGCTACACCTTC.

This clone was counted only a few times. The sample contains more than one DNA sequence encoding this CDR3. This chain uses TRBV7-9 with TRBJ1-2, with D maybe TRBD1 (5 bases). CDR1 and CDR2 from the germline V gene are SEHNR and FQNEAQ (reference sequence). Trimming shortened V by 5 bases and J by 4 bases, and 8 bases separated the two germline ends. There are 12 residues in the CDR3. This chain's CDR3 is CASSPDSYGYTF. CDR3 nucleotide sequence: TGTGCCAGCAGCCCAGACAGCTATGGCTACACCTTC.

V and J are TRBV10-3 and TRBJ1-4, with TRBD1 matching 8 bases. Germline CDR1 reads ENHRY; CDR2 reads SYGVKD. V lost 3 bases and J lost 6; bases outside the gene matches: 12. The CDR3 covers 17 residues. The CDR3 region is CAISDHGQGTMYEKLFF. In nucleotides, the CDR3 is TGTGCCATCAGTGACCATGGACAGGGAACTATGTATGAAAAACTGTTTTTT.

The chain couples TRBV30 to TRBJ2-2, with D hard to call. Germline values: CDR1 GTSNPN, CDR2 SVGIG (reference sequence). The ends were cut back, 0 bases at V and 3 bases at J, with 2 bases in the middle. CDR3 length: 12 amino acids. CDR3 protein: CAWSVYTGELFF. The CDR3, as DNA: TGTGCCTGGAGTGTCTACACCGGGGAGCTGTTTTTT. The full variable domain, its missing parts supplied by reference TRBV30 and TRBJ2-2, is SQTIHQWPATLVQPVGSPLSLECTVEGTSNPNLYWYRQAAGRGLQLLFYSVGIGQISSEVPQNLSASRPQDRQFILSSKKLLLSDSGFYLCAWSVYTGELFFGEGSRLTVL.

The gene calls are TRBV20-1 and TRBJ1-1; 7 bases are shared with TRBD1. The CDR3 has 15 amino acids. The junction had 7 bases not matched to a gene; V was cut back by 3 bases and J by 0 bases. The germline gives CDR1 DFQATT, CDR2 SNEGSKA (reference sequence). CDR3 coding DNA: TGCAGTGCTAGTAACCAGGGGGTCATGAACACTGAAGCTTTCTTT. Residues: CSASNQGVMNTEAFF.

The gene calls are TRBV10-3 and TRBJ2-7; D tentatively fits TRBD1 or TRBD2 (6 bases each). The V and J ends lost 3 bases and 0 bases respectively, with 15 bases between them. This CDR3 is 16 amino acids long. Germline-derived CDR1 and CDR2 are ENHRY and SYGVKD. The CDR3 reads CAISDPKGGSSYEQYF. CDR3 in DNA: TGTGCCATCAGTGACCCAAAAGGGGGGAGCTCCTACGAGCAGTACTTC.

The genes are TRBV6-4 and TRBJ2-3; 9 nucleotides match TRBD2. The CDR3 totals 15 residues. Per germline, CDR1 MRHNA and CDR2 SNTAGT. After removal of 5 bases from V and 5 bases from J, the junction contained 8 bases not matched to a gene. CDR3 protein: CASSKAGGSVDTQYF. The CDR3 bases are TGTGCCAGCAGTAAAGCGGGAGGCTCCGTAGATACGCAGTATTTT.

The chain links TRBV13 to TRBJ1-1; TRBD1 agrees at 9 bases. This CDR3 is 18 amino acids long. V trimming: 4 bases; J trimming: 4 bases; junction bases outside the gene matches: 16. Germline CDR1 is PRHDT and CDR2 is FYEKMQ (reference sequence). The CDR3 reads CASSSAQGAKSPGTEAFF. The CDR3 DNA follows: TGTGCCAGCAGCTCAGCACAGGGGGCCAAATCCCCGGGCACTGAAGCTTTCTTT.

CDR3 in amino acids: CASSPWGENEKLFF. The CDR3 DNA reads as TGTGCCAGCAGCCCGTGGGGGGAGAATGAAAAACTGTTTTTT. The chain links TRBV16 to TRBJ1-4; perhaps TRBD1 as D (5 bases). This CDR3 spans 14 amino acids. Germline loops: CDR1 KGHSY, CDR2 FQNENV. V lost 4 bases to trimming and J lost 5 bases, with 11 bases between them.

The rearrangement uses TRBV10-1 and TRBJ1-1; D is perhaps TRBD1 (5 bases). Trimming removed 6 bases from V and 5 bases from J, with 10 bases in between. Germline V gene sequence: CDR1 WNHNN, CDR2 SYGVQD (reference sequence). CDR3 size: 12 residues. CDR3 DNA sequence: TGCGCCAGCAGCCACGGGGGTACTGAAGCTTTCTTT. As protein: CASSHGGTEAFF.

This clone was picked up one time. The V gene is TRBV21-1, the J gene TRBJ2-7. TRBV21-1 corresponds to a pseudogene. The CDR3 loop spans 12 amino acids. The CDR3: CASSIDSYEQYF. Written as DNA, the CDR3 is TGTGCCAGCAGCATCGACTCCTACGAGCAGTACTTC.

A remark on this clone: Its ends do not fully match the called genes, so a read error is possible. The genes are TRBV19 and TRBJ2-3, with 8 bases that match TRBD2. Germline CDR1 and CDR2: LNHDA and SQIVND (reference sequence). This CDR3 spans 15 amino acids. CDR3 protein: CASSVEAGEGDTQYF. For the CDR3, the DNA is TGTGCCAGTAGTGTAGAAGCGGGAGAGGGAGATACGCAGTATTTT.

This chain joins TRBV5-1 and TRBJ1-2, with 8 nucleotides matching TRBD1. This CDR3 is 14 amino acids long. Per the germline V gene, CDR1 is SGHRS and CDR2 is YFSETQ. Trimming cost V 8 bases and J 2 bases; bases outside gene matches: 8. The CDR3 here is CASNQGAGNYGYTF. As DNA, the CDR3 is TGCGCCAGTAACCAGGGGGCAGGGAACTATGGCTACACCTTC.